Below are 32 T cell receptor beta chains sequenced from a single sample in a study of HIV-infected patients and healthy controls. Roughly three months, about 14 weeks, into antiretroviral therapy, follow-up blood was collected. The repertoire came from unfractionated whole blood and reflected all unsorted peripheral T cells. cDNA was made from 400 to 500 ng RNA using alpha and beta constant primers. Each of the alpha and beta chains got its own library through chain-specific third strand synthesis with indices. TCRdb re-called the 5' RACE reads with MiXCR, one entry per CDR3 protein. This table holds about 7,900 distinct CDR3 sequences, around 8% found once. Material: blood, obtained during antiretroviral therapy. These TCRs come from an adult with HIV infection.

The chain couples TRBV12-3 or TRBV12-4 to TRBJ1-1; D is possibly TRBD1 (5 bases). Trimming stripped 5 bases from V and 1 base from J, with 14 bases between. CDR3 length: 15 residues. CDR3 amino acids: CASSKGRGQNTEAFF. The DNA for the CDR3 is TGTGCCAGCAGTAAGGGCCGTGGACAGAACACTGAAGCTTTCTTT.

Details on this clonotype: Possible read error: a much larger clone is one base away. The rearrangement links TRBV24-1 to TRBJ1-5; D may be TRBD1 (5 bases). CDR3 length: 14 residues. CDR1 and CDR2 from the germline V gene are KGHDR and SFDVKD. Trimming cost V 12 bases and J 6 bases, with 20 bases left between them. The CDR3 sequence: CAPRGVGCTQPQHF. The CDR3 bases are TGTGCCCCCCGGGGGGTTGGGTGTACTCAGCCCCAGCATTTT.

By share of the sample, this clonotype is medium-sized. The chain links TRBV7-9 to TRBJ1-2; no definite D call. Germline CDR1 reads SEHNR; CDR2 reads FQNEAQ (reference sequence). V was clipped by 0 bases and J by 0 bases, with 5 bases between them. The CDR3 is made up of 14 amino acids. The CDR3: CASSLAEANYGYTF. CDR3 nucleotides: TGTGCCAGCAGCTTAGCGGAGGCTAACTATGGCTACACCTTC.

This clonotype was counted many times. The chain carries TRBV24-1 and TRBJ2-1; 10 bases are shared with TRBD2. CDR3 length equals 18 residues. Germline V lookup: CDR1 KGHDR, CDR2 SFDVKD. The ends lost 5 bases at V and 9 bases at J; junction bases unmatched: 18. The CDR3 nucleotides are TGTGCCACCAGTGGTCGAAATCCCTCCAGCGGGAGGGCCGGTGAGCAGTTCTTC. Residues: CATSGRNPSSGRAGEQFF.

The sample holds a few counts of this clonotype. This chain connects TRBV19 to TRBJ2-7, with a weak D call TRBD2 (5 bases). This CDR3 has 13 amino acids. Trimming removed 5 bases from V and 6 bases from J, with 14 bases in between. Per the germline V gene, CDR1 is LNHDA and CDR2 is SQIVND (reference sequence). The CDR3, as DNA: TGTGCCAGTAGTTCAACGGGGTATTCCGAGCAGTACTTC. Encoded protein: CASSSTGYSEQYF.

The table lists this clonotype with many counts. CDR3 nucleotides: TGCGCCAGCAGTGCCAGGGGCACAGATACGCAGTATTTT. Amino acids: CASSARGTDTQYF. This rearrangement joins TRBV10-2 to TRBJ2-3, with D possibly being TRBD1 (5 bases). CDR1 is WSHSY, CDR2 SAAADI, per germline. Trimming stripped 4 bases from V and 1 base from J, with 6 bases between. The CDR3 is 13 amino acids.

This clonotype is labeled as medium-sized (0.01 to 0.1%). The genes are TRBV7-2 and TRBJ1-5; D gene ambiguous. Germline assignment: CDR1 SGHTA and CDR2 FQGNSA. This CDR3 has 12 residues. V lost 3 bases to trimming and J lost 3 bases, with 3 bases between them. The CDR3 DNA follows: TGTGCCAGCAGCTTGCACAATCAGCCCCAGCATTTT. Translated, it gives CASSLHNQPQHF. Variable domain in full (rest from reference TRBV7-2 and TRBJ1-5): GAGVSQSPSNKVTEKGKDVELRCDPISGHTALYWYRQSLGQGLEFLIYFQGNSAPDKSGLPSDRFSAERTGGSVSTLTIQRTQQEDSAVYLCASSLHNQPQHFGDGTRLSIL.

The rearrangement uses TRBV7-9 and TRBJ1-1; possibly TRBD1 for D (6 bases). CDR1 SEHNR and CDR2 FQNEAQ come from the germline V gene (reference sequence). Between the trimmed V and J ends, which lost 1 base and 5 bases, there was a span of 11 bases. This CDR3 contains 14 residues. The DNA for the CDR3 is TGTGCCAGCAGCTTAGGAGGGGGGGGGACTGAAGCTTTCTTT. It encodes CASSLGGGGTEAFF.

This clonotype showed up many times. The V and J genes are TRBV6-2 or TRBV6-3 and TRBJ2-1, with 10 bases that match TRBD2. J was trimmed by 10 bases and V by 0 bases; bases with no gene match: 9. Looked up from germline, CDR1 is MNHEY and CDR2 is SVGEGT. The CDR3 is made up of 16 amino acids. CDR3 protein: CASSYSSGRSRLEQFF. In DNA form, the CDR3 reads TGTGCCAGCAGTTACTCTAGCGGGAGGTCGCGGTTAGAGCAGTTCTTC.

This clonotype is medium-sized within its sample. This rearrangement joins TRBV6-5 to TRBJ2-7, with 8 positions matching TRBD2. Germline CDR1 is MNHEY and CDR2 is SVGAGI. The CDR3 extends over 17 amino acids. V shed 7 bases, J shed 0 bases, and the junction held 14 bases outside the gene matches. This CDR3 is CASTSIRGGSSSYEQYF. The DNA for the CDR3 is TGTGCCAGCACAAGTATTCGGGGGGGCTCTAGCTCCTACGAGCAGTACTTC.

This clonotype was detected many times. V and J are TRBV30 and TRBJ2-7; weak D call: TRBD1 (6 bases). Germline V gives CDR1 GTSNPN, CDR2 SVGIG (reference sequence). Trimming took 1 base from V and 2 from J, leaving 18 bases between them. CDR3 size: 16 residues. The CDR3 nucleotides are TGTGCCTGGAGTGCACCTAACAGGGACCGGACCTACGAGCAGTACTTC. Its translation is CAWSAPNRDRTYEQYF.

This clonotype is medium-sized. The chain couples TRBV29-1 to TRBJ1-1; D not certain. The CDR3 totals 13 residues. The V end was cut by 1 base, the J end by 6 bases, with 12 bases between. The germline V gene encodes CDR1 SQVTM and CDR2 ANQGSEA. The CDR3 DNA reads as TGCAGCGTTGAAGTTCTTGGGCGAGCTGAAGCTTTCTTT. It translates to CSVEVLGRAEAFF.

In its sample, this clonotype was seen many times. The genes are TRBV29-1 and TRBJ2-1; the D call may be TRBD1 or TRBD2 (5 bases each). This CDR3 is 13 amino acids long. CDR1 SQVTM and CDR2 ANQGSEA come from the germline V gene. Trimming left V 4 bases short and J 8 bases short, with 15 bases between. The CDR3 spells CSVARGNSDEQFF. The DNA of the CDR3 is TGCAGCGTTGCTCGGGGCAACTCTGATGAGCAGTTCTTC.

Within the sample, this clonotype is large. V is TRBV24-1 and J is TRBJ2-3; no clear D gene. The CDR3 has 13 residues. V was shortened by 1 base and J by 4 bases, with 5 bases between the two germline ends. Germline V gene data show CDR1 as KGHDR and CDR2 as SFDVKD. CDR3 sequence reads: CATSDLEADTQYF. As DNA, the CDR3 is TGTGCCACCAGTGATTTAGAAGCAGATACGCAGTATTTT.

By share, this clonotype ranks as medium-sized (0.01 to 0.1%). The CDR3 DNA reads as TGCGCCAGCAGCCAAGAGCGGACAGTAAACATTCAGTACTTC. Translated: CASSQERTVNIQYF. The chain links TRBV4-1 to TRBJ2-4; maybe TRBD1 (6 bases). This CDR3 spans 14 amino acids. Trimming cost V 0 bases and J 6 bases, with 9 bases left between them. The germline CDR1 and CDR2 sequences are MGHRA and YSYEKL.

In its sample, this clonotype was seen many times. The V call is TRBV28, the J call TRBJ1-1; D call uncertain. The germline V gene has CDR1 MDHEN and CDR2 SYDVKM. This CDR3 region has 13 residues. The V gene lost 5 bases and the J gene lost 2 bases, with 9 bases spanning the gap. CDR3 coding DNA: TGTGCCAGCAGTCCGGAATTAAACACTGAAGCTTTCTTT. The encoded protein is CASSPELNTEAFF.

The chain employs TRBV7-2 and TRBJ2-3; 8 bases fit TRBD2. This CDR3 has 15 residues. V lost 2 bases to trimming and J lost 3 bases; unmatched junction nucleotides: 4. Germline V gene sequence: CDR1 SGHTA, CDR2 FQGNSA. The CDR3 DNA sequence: TGTGCCAGCAGCTTAAAAGCGGGAGATACAGATACGCAGTATTTT. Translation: CASSLKAGDTDTQYF.

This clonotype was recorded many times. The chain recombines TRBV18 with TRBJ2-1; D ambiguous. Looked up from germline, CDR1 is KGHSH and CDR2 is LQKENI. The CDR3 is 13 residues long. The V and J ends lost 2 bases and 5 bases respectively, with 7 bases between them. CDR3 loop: CASSPTPHNEQFF. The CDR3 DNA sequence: TGTGCCAGCTCACCAACGCCACACAATGAGCAGTTCTTC.

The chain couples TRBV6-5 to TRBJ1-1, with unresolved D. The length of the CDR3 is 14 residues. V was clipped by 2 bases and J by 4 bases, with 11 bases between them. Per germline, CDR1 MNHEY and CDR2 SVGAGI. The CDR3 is CASSYARFRTEAFF. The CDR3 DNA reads TGTGCCAGCAGTTACGCTCGGTTCCGCACTGAAGCTTTCTTT.

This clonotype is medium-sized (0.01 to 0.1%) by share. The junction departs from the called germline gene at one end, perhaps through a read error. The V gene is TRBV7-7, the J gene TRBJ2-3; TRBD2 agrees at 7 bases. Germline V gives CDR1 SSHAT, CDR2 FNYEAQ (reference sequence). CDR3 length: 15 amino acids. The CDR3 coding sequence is TGTGCTAGCAGCTTAGGAGCGGGGACTACAGATACGCAGTATTTT. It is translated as CASSLGAGTTDTQYF.

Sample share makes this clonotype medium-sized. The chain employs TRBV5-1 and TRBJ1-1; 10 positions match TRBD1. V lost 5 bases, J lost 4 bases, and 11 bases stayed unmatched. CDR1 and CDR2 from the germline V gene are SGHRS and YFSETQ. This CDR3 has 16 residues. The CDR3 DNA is TGCGCCAGCAGTTCTACCTTTGGGACAGGGGCCACTGAAGCTTTCTTT. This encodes CASSSTFGTGATEAFF. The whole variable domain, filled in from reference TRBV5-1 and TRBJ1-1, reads KAGVTQTPRYLIKTRGQQVTLSCSPISGHRSVSWYQQTPGQGLQFLFEYFSETQRNKGNFPGRFSGRQFSNSRSEMNVSTLELGDSALYLCASSSTFGTGATEAFFGQGTRLTVV.

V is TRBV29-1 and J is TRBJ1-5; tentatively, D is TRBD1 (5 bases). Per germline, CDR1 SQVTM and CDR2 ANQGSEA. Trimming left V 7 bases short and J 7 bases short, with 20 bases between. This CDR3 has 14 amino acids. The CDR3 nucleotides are TGCAGCGCAACGACCGGCTCCTCAGGGCAGCCCCAGCATTTT. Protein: CSATTGSSGQPQHF.

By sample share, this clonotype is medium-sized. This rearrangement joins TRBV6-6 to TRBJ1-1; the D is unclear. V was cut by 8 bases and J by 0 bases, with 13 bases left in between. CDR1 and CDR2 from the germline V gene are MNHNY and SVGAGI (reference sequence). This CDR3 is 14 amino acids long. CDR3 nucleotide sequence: TGTGCCAGCGGTGATTCCAGACTGAACACTGAAGCTTTCTTT. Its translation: CASGDSRLNTEAFF.

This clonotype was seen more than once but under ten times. This chain's CDR3 is CSAKKLAGTSGYNEQFF. CDR3 DNA sequence: TGCAGTGCTAAAAAACTTGCCGGGACTAGCGGGTACAATGAGCAGTTCTTC. V usage is TRBV20-1 and J usage is TRBJ2-1; the match to TRBD2 covers 12 bases. CDR3 size: 17 residues. The junction had 11 bases not matched to a gene; V was cut back by 4 bases and J by 4 bases. Looked up from germline, CDR1 is DFQATT and CDR2 is SNEGSKA (reference sequence).

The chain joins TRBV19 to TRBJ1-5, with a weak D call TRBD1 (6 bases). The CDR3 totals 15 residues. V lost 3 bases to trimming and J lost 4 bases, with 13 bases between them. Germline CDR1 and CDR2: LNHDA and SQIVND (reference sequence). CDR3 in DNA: TGTGCCAGTAGTATCGGCGACAGGCTTAATCAGCCCCAGCATTTT. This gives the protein CASSIGDRLNQPQHF.

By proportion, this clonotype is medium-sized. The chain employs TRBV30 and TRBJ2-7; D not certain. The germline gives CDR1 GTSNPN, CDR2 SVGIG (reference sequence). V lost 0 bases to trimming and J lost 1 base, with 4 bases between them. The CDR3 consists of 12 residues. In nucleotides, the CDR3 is TGTGCCTGGAGTGTGGTTTCCTACGAGCAGTACTTC. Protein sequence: CAWSVVSYEQYF.

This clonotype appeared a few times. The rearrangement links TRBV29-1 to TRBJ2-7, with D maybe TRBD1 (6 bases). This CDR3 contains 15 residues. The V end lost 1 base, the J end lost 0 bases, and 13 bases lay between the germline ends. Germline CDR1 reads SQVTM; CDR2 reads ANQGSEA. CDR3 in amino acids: CSVEGRDKSSYEQYF. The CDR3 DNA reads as TGCAGCGTTGAAGGTAGGGACAAGTCCTCCTACGAGCAGTACTTC.

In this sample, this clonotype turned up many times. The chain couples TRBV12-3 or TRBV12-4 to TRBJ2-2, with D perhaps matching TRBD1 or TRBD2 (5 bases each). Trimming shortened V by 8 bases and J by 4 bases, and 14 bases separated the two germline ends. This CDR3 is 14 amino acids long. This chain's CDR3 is CASSRDPGTGELFF. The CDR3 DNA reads TGTGCCAGCTCTAGGGACCCCGGCACCGGGGAGCTGTTTTTT.

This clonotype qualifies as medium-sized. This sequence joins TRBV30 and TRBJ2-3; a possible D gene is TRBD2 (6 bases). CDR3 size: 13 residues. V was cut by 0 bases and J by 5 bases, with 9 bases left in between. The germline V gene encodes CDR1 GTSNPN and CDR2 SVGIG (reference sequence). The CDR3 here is CAWSVRGGDTQYF. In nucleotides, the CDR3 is TGTGCCTGGAGTGTACGGGGAGGAGATACGCAGTATTTT.

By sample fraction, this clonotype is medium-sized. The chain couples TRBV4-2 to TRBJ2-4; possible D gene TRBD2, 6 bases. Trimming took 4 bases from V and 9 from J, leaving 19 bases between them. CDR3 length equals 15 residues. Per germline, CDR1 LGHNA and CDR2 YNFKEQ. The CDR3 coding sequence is TGTGCCAGCAGCCGAAAGACTAGTTCCGAAGGCATTCAGTACTTC. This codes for CASSRKTSSEGIQYF.

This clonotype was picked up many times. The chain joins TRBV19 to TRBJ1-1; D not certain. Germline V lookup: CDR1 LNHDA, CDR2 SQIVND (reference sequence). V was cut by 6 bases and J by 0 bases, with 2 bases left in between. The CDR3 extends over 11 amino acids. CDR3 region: CASRLNTEAFF. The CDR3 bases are TGTGCCAGTAGGTTGAACACTGAAGCTTTCTTT.

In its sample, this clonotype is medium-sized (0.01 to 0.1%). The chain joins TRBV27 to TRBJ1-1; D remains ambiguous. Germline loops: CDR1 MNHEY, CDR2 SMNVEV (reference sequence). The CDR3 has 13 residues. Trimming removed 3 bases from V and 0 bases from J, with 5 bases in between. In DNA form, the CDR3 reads TGTGCCAGCAGTTTCCGGCTGAACACTGAAGCTTTCTTT. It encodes CASSFRLNTEAFF.